The following is a T cell receptor (beta chain) sequence with its context. Its specificity is unknown. This entry is derived from a study of identical twins. Through template switching, a universal primer site was introduced, and the cDNA contained unique molecular identifiers. TCRdb itself ran the 5' RACE reads through MiXCR, one entry per CDR3 protein. This table holds about 690,000 distinct CDR3 sequences, less than 7% found once. The CDR3 runs 13 residues. V lost 6 bases and J lost 8, with 16 bases in between. Healthy Caucasians provided all donations. Study-level points and caveats: Analyses of zero insertions could, in part, be confounded by invariant MAIT and iNKT cells. The analysis was cross-sectional rather than longitudinal within donors.

The chain joins TRBV12-3 or TRBV12-4 to TRBJ1-1, with TRBD1 as a possible D gene (6 bases). Sequencing was carried out using naive T cells sorted from blood. This clonotype was obtained from a young man in good health. CDR3 region: CASSLLAGGEAFF. The CDR3 bases are TGTGCCAGCAGCTTGTTGGCGGGGGGCGAAGCTTTCTTT.